This TCR beta chain was identified in a study of vaccination effects on CD4 cells after COVID-19. Study-level background: Participants received two doses of either the BNT162b2 or mRNA-1273 vaccine.

Peptide-pool stimulation followed by sequencing identified expanded antigen-specific CD4+ clonotypes in the ViraFEST assay. A roughly 11-day culture period preceded the isolation of CD4+ T cells. V was pared by 5 bases and J by 1 base, with 14 bases of the junction left unmatched. The V gene's germline CDR1 is SGHRS and CDR2 YFSETQ. The CDR3 is 20 residues long. Regarding this clone: The antigen remains unidentified.

Method: immunoSEQ multiplex PCR; TCRdb's copy keeps in-frame clones and lacks some. The sample consists of about 79,000 clones, about 74% of them appearing once. The receptor's source is a human donor who received a COVID-19 vaccine. The source was CD4+ T cells from PBMCs cultured with HCoV-229E spike peptides, collected before COVID-19 vaccination. The V call is TRBV5-1, the J call TRBJ2-6; 11 nucleotides match TRBD1. CDR3 bases: TGCGCCAGCAGTCATACAGGACAGGGGGCTTTGAAGTCTGGGGCCAACGTCCTGACTTTC. Its translation is CASSHTGQGALKSGANVLTF.